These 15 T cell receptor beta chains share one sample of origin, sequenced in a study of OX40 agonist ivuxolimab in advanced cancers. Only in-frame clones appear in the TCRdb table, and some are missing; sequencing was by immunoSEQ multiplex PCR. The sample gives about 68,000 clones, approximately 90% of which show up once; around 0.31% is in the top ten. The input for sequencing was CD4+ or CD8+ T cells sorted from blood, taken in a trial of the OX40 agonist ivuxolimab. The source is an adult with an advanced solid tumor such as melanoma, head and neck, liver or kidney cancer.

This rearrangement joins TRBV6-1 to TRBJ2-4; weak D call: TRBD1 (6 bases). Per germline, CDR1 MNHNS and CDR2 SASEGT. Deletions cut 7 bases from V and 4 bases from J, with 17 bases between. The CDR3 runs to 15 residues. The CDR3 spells CASIQGWVDKNIQYF. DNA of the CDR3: TGTGCCAGCATCCAGGGGTGGGTTGATAAAAACATTCAGTACTTC.

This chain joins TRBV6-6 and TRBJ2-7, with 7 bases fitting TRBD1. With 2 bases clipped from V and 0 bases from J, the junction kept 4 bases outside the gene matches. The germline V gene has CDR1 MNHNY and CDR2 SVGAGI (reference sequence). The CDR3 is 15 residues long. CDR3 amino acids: CASSYTGQDSYEQYF. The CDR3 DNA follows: TGTGCCAGCAGTTACACCGGACAGGACTCCTACGAGCAGTACTTC.

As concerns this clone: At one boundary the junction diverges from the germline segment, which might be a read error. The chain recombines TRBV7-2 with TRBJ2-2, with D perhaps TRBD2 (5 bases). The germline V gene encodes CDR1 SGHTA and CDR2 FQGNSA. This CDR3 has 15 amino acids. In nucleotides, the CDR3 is TGTGCCAGCAGCCCACGATCTGGAGACACCGGGGAGCTGCTTTTT. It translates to CASSPRSGDTGELLF.

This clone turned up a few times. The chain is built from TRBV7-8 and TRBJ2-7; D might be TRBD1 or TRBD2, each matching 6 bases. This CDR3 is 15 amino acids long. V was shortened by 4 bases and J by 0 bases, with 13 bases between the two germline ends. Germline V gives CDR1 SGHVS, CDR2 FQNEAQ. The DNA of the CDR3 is TGTGCCAGCAGCTACCCCCGGGGGCTCTCCTACGAGCAGTACTTC. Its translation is CASSYPRGLSYEQYF.

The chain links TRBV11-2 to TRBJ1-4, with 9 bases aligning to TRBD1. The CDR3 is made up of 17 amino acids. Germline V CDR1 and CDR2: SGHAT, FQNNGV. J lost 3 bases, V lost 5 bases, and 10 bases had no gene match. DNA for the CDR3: TGTGCCAGCAGCGCCCGACCGGGACAGGGAGCTAATGAAAAACTGTTTTTT. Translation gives CASSARPGQGANEKLFF.

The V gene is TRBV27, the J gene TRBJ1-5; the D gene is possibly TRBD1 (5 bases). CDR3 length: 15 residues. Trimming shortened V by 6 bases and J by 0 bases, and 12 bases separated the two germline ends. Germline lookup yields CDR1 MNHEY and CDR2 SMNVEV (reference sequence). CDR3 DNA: TGTGCCAGCAGAAGAGGGACCGGTAGCAATCAGCCCCAGCATTTT. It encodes CASRRGTGSNQPQHF.

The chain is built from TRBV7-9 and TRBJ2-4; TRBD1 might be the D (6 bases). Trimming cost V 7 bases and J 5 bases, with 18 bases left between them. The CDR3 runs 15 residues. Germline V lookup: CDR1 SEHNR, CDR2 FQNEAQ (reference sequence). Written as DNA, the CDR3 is TGTGCCAGCACCACAAGTGGGGGCAGGCAAAACATTCAGTACTTC. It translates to CASTTSGGRQNIQYF.

In DNA form, the CDR3 reads TGCAGCGTTGCTTCTCTCAATCAGCCCCAGCATTTT. This translates into CSVASLNQPQHF. The rearrangement links TRBV29-1 to TRBJ1-5, with unresolved D. V was pared by 4 bases and J by 3 bases, with 7 bases between. Germline-derived CDR1 and CDR2 are SQVTM and ANQGSEA. The CDR3 sequence is 12 residues long.

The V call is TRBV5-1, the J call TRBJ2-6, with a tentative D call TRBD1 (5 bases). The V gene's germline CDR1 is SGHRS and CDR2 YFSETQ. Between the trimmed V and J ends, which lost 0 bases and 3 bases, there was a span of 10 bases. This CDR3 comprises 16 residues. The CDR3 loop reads CASSLGVRVGANVLTF. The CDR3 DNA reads TGCGCCAGCAGCTTGGGGGTCAGGGTTGGGGCCAACGTCCTGACTTTC. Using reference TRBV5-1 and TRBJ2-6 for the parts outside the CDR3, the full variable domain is KAGVTQTPRYLIKTRGQQVTLSCSPISGHRSVSWYQQTPGQGLQFLFEYFSETQRNKGNFPGRFSGRQFSNSRSEMNVSTLELGDSALYLCASSLGVRVGANVLTFGAGSRLTVL.

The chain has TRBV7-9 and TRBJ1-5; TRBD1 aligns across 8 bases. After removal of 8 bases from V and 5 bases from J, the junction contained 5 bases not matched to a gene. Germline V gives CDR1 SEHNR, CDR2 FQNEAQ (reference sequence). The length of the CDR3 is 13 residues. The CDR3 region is CASEDRVYQPQHF. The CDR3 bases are TGTGCCAGCGAGGACAGGGTGTATCAGCCCCAGCATTTT. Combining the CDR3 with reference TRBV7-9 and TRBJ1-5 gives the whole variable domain DTGVSQNPRHKITKRGQNVTFRCDPISEHNRLYWYRQTLGQGPEFLTYFQNEAQLEKSRLLSDRFSAERPKGSFSTLEIQRTEQGDSAMYLCASEDRVYQPQHFGDGTRLSIL.

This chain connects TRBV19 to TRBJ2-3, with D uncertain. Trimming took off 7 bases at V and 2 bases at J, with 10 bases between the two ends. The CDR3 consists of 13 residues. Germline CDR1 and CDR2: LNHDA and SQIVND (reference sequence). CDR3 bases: TGTGCCAGTAAGAACAGAATCACAGATACGCAGTATTTT. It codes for CASKNRITDTQYF.

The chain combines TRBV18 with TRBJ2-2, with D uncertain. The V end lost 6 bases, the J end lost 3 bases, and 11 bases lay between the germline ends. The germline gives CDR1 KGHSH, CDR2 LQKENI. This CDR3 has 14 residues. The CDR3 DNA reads TGTGCCAGCTCCCATCGGTCGGACACCGGGGAGCTGTTTTTT. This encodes CASSHRSDTGELFF.

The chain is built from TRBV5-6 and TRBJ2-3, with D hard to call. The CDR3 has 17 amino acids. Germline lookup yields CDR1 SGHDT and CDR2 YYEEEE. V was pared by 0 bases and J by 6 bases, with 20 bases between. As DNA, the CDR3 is TGTGCCAGCAGCTTGGCCAAGGGTGGGCGGAGAACCGATACGCAGTATTTT. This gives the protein CASSLAKGGRRTDTQYF.

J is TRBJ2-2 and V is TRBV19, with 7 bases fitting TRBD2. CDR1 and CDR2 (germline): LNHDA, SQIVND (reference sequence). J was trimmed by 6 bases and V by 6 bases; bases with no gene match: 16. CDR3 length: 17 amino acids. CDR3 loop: CASRLLPSGVGAGELFF. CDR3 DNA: TGTGCCAGTAGGCTGCTACCTAGCGGAGTGGGGGCCGGGGAGCTGTTTTTT.

CDR3 sequence: CASSDRAGGYTF. CDR3 nucleotide sequence: TGTGCCAGCAGTGACAGGGCGGGTGGCTACACCTTC. This chain joins TRBV6-4 and TRBJ1-2; no reliable D call. The CDR3 covers 12 residues. Germline assignment: CDR1 MRHNA and CDR2 SNTAGT. The V gene lost 2 bases and the J gene lost 7 bases, with 8 bases spanning the gap.